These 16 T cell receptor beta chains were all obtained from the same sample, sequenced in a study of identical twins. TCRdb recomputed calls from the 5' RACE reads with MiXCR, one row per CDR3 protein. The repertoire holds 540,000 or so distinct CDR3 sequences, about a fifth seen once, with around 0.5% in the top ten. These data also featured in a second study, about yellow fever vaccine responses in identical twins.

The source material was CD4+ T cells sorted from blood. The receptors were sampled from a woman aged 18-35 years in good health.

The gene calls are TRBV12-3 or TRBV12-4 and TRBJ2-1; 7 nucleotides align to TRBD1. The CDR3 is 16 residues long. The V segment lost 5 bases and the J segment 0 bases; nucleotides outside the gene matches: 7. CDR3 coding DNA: TGTGCCAGCAGTCCGGGACAGAAGAGCTCCTACAATGAGCAGTTCTTC. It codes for CASSPGQKSSYNEQFF.

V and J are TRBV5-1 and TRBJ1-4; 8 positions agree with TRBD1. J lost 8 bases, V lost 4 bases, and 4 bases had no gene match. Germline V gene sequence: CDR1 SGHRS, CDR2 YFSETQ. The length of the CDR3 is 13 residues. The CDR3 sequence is CASSQGTGEKLFF. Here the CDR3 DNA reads TGCGCCAGCAGCCAGGGGACAGGAGAAAAACTGTTTTTT.

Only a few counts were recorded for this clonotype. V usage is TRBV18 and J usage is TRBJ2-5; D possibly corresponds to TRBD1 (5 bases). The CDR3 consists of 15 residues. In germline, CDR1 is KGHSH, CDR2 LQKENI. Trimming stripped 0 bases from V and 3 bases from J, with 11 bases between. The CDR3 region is CASSPPRQGKETQYF. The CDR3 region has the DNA TGTGCCAGCTCACCACCCCGGCAGGGAAAAGAGACCCAGTACTTC.

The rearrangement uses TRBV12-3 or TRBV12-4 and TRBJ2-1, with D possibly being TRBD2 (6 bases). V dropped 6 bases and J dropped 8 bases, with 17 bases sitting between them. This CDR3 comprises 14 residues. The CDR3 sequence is CASSPRTTTDEQFF. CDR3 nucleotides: TGTGCCAGCAGCCCCCGGACTACCACGGATGAGCAGTTCTTC.

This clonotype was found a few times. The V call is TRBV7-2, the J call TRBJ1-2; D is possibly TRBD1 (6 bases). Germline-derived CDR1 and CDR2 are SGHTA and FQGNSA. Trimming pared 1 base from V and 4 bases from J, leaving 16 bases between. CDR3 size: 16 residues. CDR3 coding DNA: TGTGCCAGCAGCTTAGTAGGCGGGCAGGGGAGCTATGGCTACACCTTC. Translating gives CASSLVGGQGSYGYTF.

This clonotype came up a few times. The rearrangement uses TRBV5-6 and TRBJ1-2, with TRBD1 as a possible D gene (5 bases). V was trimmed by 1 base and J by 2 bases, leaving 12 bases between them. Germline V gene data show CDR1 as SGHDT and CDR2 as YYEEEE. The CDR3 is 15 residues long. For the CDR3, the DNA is TGTGCCAGCAGCTTGCGGGTCCAGGGAAACTATGGCTACACCTTC. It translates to CASSLRVQGNYGYTF.

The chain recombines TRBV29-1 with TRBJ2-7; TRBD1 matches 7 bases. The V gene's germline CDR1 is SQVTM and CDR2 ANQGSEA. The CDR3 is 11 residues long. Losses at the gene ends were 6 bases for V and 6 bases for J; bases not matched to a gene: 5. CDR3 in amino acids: CSVNRGGEQYF. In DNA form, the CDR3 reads TGCAGCGTGAACAGGGGTGGCGAGCAGTACTTC.

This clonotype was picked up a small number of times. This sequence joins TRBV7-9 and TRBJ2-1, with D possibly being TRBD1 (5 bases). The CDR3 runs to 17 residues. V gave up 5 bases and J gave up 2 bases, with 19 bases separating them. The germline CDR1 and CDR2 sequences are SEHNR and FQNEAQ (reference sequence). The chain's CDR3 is CASSIPGSGPPYNEQFF. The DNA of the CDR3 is TGTGCCAGCAGCATACCCGGTTCAGGGCCCCCCTACAATGAGCAGTTCTTC.

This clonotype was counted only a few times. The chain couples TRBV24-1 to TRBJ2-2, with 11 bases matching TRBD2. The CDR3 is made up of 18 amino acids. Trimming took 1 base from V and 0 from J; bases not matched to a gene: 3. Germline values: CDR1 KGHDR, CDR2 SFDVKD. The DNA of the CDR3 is TGTGCCACCAGTGATTTACTAGCGGGGGACTCGAACACCGGGGAGCTGTTTTTT. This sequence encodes CATSDLLAGDSNTGELFF.

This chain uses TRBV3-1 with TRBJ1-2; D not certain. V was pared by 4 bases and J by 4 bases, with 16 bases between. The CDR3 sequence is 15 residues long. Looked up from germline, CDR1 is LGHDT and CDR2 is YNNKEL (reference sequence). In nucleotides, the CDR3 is TGTGCCAGCAGCCCTCTCCTGAGCGTCATCTATGGCTACACCTTC. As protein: CASSPLLSVIYGYTF.

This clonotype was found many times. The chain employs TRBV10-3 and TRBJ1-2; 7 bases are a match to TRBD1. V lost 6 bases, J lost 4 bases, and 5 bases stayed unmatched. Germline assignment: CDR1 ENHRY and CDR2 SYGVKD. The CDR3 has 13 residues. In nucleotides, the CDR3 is TGTGCCATCAGCGAGGGACAGAGCTATGGCTACACCTTC. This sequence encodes CAISEGQSYGYTF.

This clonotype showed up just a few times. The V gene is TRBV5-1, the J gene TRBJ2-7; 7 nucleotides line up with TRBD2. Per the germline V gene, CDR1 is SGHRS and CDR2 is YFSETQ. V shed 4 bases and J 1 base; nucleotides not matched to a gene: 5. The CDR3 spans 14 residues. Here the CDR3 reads CASSPSGSSYEQYV. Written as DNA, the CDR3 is TGCGCCAGCAGCCCTAGCGGTTCTTCCTACGAGCAGTACGTC.

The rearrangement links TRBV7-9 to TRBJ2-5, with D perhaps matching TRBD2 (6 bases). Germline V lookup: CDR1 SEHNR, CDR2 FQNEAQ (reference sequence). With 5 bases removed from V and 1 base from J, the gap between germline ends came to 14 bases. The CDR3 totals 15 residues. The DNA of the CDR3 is TGTGCCAGCAGCGTAACTCTAGCGATCCAAGAGACCCAGTACTTC. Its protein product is CASSVTLAIQETQYF.

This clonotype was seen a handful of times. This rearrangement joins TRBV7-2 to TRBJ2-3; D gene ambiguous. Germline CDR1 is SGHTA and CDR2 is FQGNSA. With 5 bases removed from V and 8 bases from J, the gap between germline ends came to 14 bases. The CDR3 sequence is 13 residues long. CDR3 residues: CASSTLTPPTQYF. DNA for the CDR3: TGTGCCAGCAGCACCTTAACACCCCCTACGCAGTATTTT.

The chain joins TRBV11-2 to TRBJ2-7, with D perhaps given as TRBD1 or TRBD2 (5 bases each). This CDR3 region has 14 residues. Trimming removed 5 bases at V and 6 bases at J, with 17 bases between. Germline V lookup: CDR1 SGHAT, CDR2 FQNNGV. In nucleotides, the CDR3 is TGTGCCAGCAGCACTTCTGGGGGATTGGGCGAGCAGTACGTC. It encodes CASSTSGGLGEQYV.

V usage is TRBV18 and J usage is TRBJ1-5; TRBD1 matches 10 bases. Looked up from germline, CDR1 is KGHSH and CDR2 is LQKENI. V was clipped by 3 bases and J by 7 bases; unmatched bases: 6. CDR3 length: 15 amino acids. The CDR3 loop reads CASSPGQGGGQPQHF. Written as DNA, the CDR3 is TGTGCCAGCTCACCCGGACAGGGGGGCGGACAGCCCCAGCATTTT.